These T cell receptor beta chains were read from a single sample in a study of blood T cell repertoires in COVID-19. Repertoires were generated with immunoSEQ multiplex PCR, while TCRdb's copy carries only in-frame clones and drops some. Here the sample spans roughly 14,000 clones, approximately 90% being singletons. The sample comprised peripheral blood. These receptor sequences come from a man aged 50 or older with active COVID-19. The CDR3 runs from the conserved cysteine through the conserved F or W. The order of the fields is D gene, V gene, J gene, CDR3 DNA, CDR3 protein. The D gene is left open where the match is weak.

>-|TRBV21-1|TRBJ1-2
TGTGCCAGCAGCAGCCCGACAGGGGGCAGATGCTATGGCTACACCTTC
CASSSPTGGRCYGYTF
>-|TRBV19|TRBJ1-3
TGTGCCAGTAGTATAGATCCTGCAGGGACAGGAAACACCATATATTTT
CASSIDPAGTGNTIYF
>-|TRBV7-9|TRBJ1-3
TGTGCCAGCAGCAAAGAAGACAGGTTGTCTGGAAACACCATATATTTT
CASSKEDRLSGNTIYF
>-|TRBV6-5|TRBJ2-5
TGTGCCAGCAGGCGGAGCACTTTACAAGAGACCCAGTACTTC
CASRRSTLQETQYF
>-|TRBV24-1|TRBJ2-7
TGTGCCACCAGTGATCCTACGGTCCCCTACGAGCAGTACTTC
CATSDPTVPYEQYF
>TRBD2|TRBV11-3|TRBJ2-3
TGTGCCAGCAGCTTGCCCTGGACTAGCGAGACAGATACGCAGTATTTT
CASSLPWTSETDTQYF
>TRBD1|TRBV27|TRBJ2-7
TGTGCCAGCAGTCCGGGACAGGGCTACGAGCAGTACTTC
CASSPGQGYEQYF
>-|TRBV27|TRBJ2-7
TGTGCCAGCAGTTTATCAGGGGTACCTAGGGAGCAGTACTTC
CASSLSGVPREQYF
>TRBD1|TRBV19|TRBJ1-1
TGTGCCAGTAGTTACAGGGGGAACACTGAAGCTTTCTTT
CASSYRGNTEAFF
>-|TRBV6-1|TRBJ1-3
TGTGCCAGCAGTTCCGCGAGCTCTGGAAACACCATATATTTT
CASSSASSGNTIYF
>-|TRBV15|TRBJ1-5
TGTGCCACCAGCAGAGGACTGAATAGCAATCAGCCCCAGCATTTT
CATSRGLNSNQPQHF
>-|TRBV5-6|TRBJ1-2
TGTGCCAGCAGCTTAGACAGCCCCAGAAACTATGGCTACACCTTC
CASSLDSPRNYGYTF
>TRBD2|TRBV27|TRBJ2-5
TGTGCCAGCAGTTTAACTAACCGGGGAGGGCAAGAGACCCAGTACTTC
CASSLTNRGGQETQYF
>-|TRBV28|TRBJ1-5
TGTGCCAGCAGTTTACACAGGCGTCTTAGCAATCAGCCCCAGCATTTT
CASSLHRRLSNQPQHF
>TRBD2|TRBV24-1|TRBJ2-1
TGTGCCACCAGTTGGTCTAGCGGGAGAATTCATGAGCAGTTCTTC
CATSWSSGRIHEQFF
>TRBD1|TRBV7-9|TRBJ2-7
TGTGCCAGCAGTTCCCCGGGACAGGGTGTCTACGAGCAGTACTTC
CASSSPGQGVYEQYF
>-|TRBV28|TRBJ1-5
TGTGCCAGCACCTGGGGCGGTAATCAGCCCCAGCATTTT
CASTWGGNQPQHF
>TRBD1|TRBV6-6|TRBJ2-7
TGTGCCAGCAGGACAGGGTTGGGGGAGCAGTACTTC
CASRTGLGEQYF
>-|TRBV6-1|TRBJ2-1
TGTGCCAGCAGTGGAGAGCGGACCAGCCTTTACAATGAGCAGTTCTTC
CASSGERTSLYNEQFF
>-|TRBV28|TRBJ1-1
TGTGCCAGCAGTTTGCTCAGGGGGAACACTGAAGCTTTCTTT
CASSLLRGNTEAFF
>TRBD2|TRBV7-9|TRBJ2-7
TGTGCCAGCAGCCCCGGGACTAGCGGGATTCAGTACTTC
CASSPGTSGIQYF
>TRBD1|TRBV6-5|TRBJ2-5
TGTGCCAGCAGTTACGGGACAGGGAGGGAGACCCAGTACTTC
CASSYGTGRETQYF
>-|TRBV3-1/TRBV3-2|TRBJ1-2
TGTGCCAGCAGTTCCGCGACAGGTAACTATGGCTACACCTTC
CASSSATGNYGYTF
>-|TRBV7-2|TRBJ1-1
TGTGCCAGCAGCTTACTTGGCCCTTCGAGGTCCGGGGGAGCTTTCTTT
CASSLLGPSRSGGAFF
>-|TRBV5-1|TRBJ2-1
TGCGCCAGCAGCTTGCGTGAGGGAGGTCTGGATGGTGAGCAGTTCTTC
CASSLREGGLDGEQFF